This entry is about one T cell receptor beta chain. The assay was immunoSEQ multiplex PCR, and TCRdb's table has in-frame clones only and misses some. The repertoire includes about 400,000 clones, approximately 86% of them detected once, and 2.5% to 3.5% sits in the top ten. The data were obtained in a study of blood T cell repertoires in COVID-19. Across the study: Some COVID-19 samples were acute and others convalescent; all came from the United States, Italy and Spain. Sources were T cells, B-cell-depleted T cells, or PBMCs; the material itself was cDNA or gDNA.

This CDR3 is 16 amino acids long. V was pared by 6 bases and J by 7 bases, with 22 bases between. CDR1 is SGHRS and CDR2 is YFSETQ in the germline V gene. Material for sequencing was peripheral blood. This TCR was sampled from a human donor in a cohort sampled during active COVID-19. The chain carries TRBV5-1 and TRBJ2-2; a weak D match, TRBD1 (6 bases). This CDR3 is CASTIMGTPSHGELFF. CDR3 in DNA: TGCGCCAGCACCATCATGGGGACACCGTCCCACGGGGAGCTGTTTTTT.